The 2 T cell receptor beta chains in this list originate from one sample, sequenced in a study of blood T cell repertoires in COVID-19. Only in-frame clones appear in the TCRdb table, and some are missing; sequencing was by immunoSEQ multiplex PCR. The data show about 490,000 clones, approximately 85% seen once. The sample consisted of peripheral blood. Every receptor here comes from a human donor in a cohort sampled during active COVID-19.

The J gene is TRBJ2-6, the V gene TRBV19; 10 bases are a match to TRBD1. The germline gives CDR1 LNHDA, CDR2 SQIVND (reference sequence). The V segment lost 3 bases and the J segment 0 bases; nucleotides outside the gene matches: 2. This CDR3 is 17 amino acids long. The CDR3 nucleotides are TGTGCCAGTAGTATGGGGACAGGGGCCTCTGGGGCCAACGTCCTGACTTTC. Its translation is CASSMGTGASGANVLTF.

The chain uses TRBV5-5 and TRBJ2-3; maybe TRBD1 (6 bases). Germline V gives CDR1 SGHKS, CDR2 YYEKEE (reference sequence). V gave up 0 bases and J gave up 7 bases, with 12 bases separating them. This CDR3 has 14 residues. DNA of the CDR3: TGTGCCAGCAGCTTGGCAAGGGACACCTATACGCAGTATTTT. Residues: CASSLARDTYTQYF.